The rows below give T cell receptor beta chains drawn from one sample of a study of blood T cells in healthy people across ages. TCRdb fed the 5' RACE reads into MiXCR, producing one record per CDR3 protein. Among over 550,000 distinct CDR3 sequences listed, approximately 30% were seen once. Sequencing input: blood. The receptors derive from an elderly woman in good health. CDR3s include the opening cysteine and the closing phenylalanine or tryptophan. A D gene is named only where the DNA matches it firmly. Part of the rows lack a size; the others show once, few, many or a class for expanded clones.

j_call d_call clone_size v_call cdr3_aa cdr3_nt
TRBJ1-3 - - TRBV18 CASSFGHGNTIYF TGTGCCAGCTCATTCGGCCATGGAAACACCATATATTTT
TRBJ2-3 - many TRBV7-3 CASSLLGPADTQYF TGTGCCAGCAGCTTACTGGGCCCGGCAGATACGCAGTATTTT
TRBJ1-2 TRBD1 few TRBV20-1 CSARLFGTVNYGYTF TGCAGTGCTAGACTATTCGGGACAGTAAACTATGGCTACACCTTC
TRBJ2-5 - many TRBV29-1 CSVEFSETQYF TGCAGCGTTGAATTTTCGGAGACCCAGTACTTC
TRBJ2-7 TRBD2 many TRBV28 CASSRAGGSGEQYF TGTGCCAGCAGCCGCGCGGGGGGAAGCGGCGAGCAGTACTTC
TRBJ2-1 - - TRBV7-2 CASSTEIQRDEQFF TGTGCCAGCAGCACAGAAATACAGCGCGATGAGCAGTTCTTC
TRBJ1-1 TRBD1 many TRBV4-3 CASSQGTGGRAFF TGCGCCAGCAGCCAAGGGACAGGGGGCAGAGCTTTCTTT
TRBJ2-4 TRBD2 few TRBV4-1 CASSRAGAVTKNIQYF TGCGCCAGCAGCCGAGCGGGAGCTGTAACCAAAAACATTCAGTACTTC
TRBJ2-2 TRBD2 - TRBV5-5 CASSLLGGATGELFF TGTGCCAGCAGCTTACTCGGGGGGGCGACCGGGGAGCTGTTTTTT
TRBJ2-7 - many TRBV11-1 CASSVTQGIYEQYF TGTGCCAGCAGCGTAACTCAGGGAATCTACGAGCAGTACTTC
TRBJ1-2 TRBD1 many TRBV29-1 CSGSTGAGYTF TGCAGCGGCTCAACAGGGGCCGGCTACACCTTC
TRBJ2-3 - many TRBV20-1 CSSSFQGSDTQYF TGCAGTTCTAGTTTCCAGGGATCAGATACGCAGTATTTT
TRBJ2-3 - many TRBV20-1 CSASRGGLSTDTQYF TGCAGTGCTAGTCGCGGGGGCCTTAGCACAGATACGCAGTATTTT
TRBJ1-1 - - TRBV6-6 CASRSYLGTEAFF TGTGCCAGCAGAAGCTACCTGGGCACTGAAGCTTTCTTT
TRBJ1-5 - - TRBV6-1 CTSRPTFTSSNQPQHF TGTACCAGCCGGCCCACCTTTACGAGTAGCAATCAGCCCCAGCATTTT
TRBJ2-7 - - TRBV27 CASSLGGGLLNF TGTGCCAGCAGTTTAGGGGGGGGCCTCCTTAACTTC
TRBJ2-2 TRBD2 - TRBV9 CASSKLASNTGELFF TGTGCCAGCAGCAAACTAGCGTCGAACACCGGGGAGCTGTTTTTT
TRBJ1-1 - - TRBV6-5 CASNPGTMNTEAFF TGTGCCAGCAATCCAGGGACGATGAACACTGAAGCTTTCTTT
TRBJ2-2 - - TRBV7-3 CASSGTLTGELFF TGTGCCAGCAGCGGGACTCTTACCGGGGAGCTGTTTTTT
TRBJ1-4 - many TRBV21-1 CASRGYRDTEKLFF TGTGCCAGCAGGGGATATCGGGACACAGAAAAACTGTTTTTT
TRBJ1-1 - - TRBV5-1 CASSDSRGPADTEAFF TGCGCCAGCAGCGACAGCAGGGGACCTGCGGACACTGAAGCTTTCTTT
TRBJ2-5 TRBD1 - TRBV29-1 CSVGGQLYQETQYF TGCAGCGTTGGGGGACAGCTATACCAAGAGACCCAGTACTTC
TRBJ2-7 - many TRBV6-5 CASSYSAQGNVYEQYF TGTGCCAGCAGTTACTCAGCCCAGGGGAACGTCTACGAGCAGTACTTC
TRBJ1-2 - few TRBV9 CASSVEARVDYGYTF TGTGCCAGCAGCGTAGAGGCTCGGGTGGACTATGGCTACACCTTC
TRBJ1-5 TRBD1 - TRBV20-1 CSARPGTGSHSNQPQHF TGCAGTGCTAGACCCGGGACAGGGTCACATAGCAATCAGCCCCAGCATTTT
TRBJ1-6 TRBD1 many TRBV7-2 CASSLGQRDSPLHF TGTGCCAGCAGCTTGGGACAGCGGGATTCACCCCTCCACTTT
TRBJ2-5 - - TRBV7-9 CASSPQTGHAEETQYF TGTGCCAGCAGCCCGCAGACTGGACACGCGGAAGAGACCCAGTACTTC
TRBJ1-6 TRBD1 - TRBV20-1 CSAQGDIYSPLHF TGCAGTGCTCAGGGGGACATTTATTCACCCCTCCACTTT
TRBJ1-1 TRBD1 few TRBV6-2/TRBV6-3 CASRMTGGKNTEAFF TGTGCCAGCAGAATGACAGGGGGTAAGAACACTGAAGCTTTCTTT
TRBJ1-2 TRBD1 - TRBV7-2 CASSLEQGYNGYTF TGTGCCAGCAGCTTAGAACAGGGGTATAATGGCTACACCTTC
TRBJ2-7 - many TRBV27 CASSLGPTGYEQYF TGTGCCAGCAGTCTCGGGCCCACAGGCTACGAGCAGTACTTC
TRBJ1-5 - - TRBV20-1 CSARSPGGNQPQHF TGCAGTGCTAGATCCCCGGGCGGCAATCAGCCCCAGCATTTT
TRBJ1-1 - few TRBV7-9 CASSFENTEAFF TGTGCCAGCAGCTTTGAGAACACTGAAGCTTTCTTT
TRBJ1-5 - many TRBV6-2/TRBV6-3 CASSYGGPDQPQHF TGTGCCAGCAGTTACGGGGGGCCGGATCAGCCCCAGCATTTT